This entry concerns a single T cell receptor beta chain. Primers included in the PCR were 60 Vbeta and 13 Jbeta primers. Libraries were prepared by immunoSEQ multiplex PCR; TCRdb keeps only in-frame clonotypes and omits some of them. Found here are 78,000 or so clones, approximately 88% of them singletons; the top ten hold 2.4%. The data originate from a study of cytomegalovirus exposure and HLA in healthy donors. Study context: Earlier results showed approximately 120 million unique TCR beta sequences derived from roughly 180 million T cells.

Germline V gives CDR1 SQVTM, CDR2 ANQGSEA. Trimming shortened V by 8 bases and J by 4 bases, and 12 bases separated the two germline ends. The CDR3 is made up of 12 amino acids. Sequences were obtained from PBMCs. The chain couples TRBV29-1 to TRBJ2-1; D is perhaps TRBD2 (6 bases). The sequence came from a woman between 50 and 59 years old in good health and CMV-seronegative. This chain's CDR3 is CSSYGGYNEQFF. The CDR3, as DNA: TGCAGCTCTTACGGGGGATACAATGAGCAGTTCTTC.